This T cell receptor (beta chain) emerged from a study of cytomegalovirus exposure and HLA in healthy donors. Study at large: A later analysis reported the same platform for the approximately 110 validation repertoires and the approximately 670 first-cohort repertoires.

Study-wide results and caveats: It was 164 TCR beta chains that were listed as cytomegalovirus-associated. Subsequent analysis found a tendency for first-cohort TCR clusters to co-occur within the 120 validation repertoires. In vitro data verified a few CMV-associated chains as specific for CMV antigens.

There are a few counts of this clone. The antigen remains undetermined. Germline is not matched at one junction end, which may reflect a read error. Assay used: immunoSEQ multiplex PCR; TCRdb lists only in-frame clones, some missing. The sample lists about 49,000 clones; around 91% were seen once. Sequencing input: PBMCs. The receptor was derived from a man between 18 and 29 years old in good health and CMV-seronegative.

CDR3 DNA sequence: TGTGCCAGCAGCAAAGAGTCCAGCGGCTCCTACGAGCAGTACTTC. Protein product: CASSKESSGSYEQYF. The J gene is TRBJ2-7, the V gene TRBV4-2; a weak D match, TRBD2 (5 bases). Germline CDR1 is LGHNA and CDR2 is YNFKEQ. This CDR3 has 15 residues.